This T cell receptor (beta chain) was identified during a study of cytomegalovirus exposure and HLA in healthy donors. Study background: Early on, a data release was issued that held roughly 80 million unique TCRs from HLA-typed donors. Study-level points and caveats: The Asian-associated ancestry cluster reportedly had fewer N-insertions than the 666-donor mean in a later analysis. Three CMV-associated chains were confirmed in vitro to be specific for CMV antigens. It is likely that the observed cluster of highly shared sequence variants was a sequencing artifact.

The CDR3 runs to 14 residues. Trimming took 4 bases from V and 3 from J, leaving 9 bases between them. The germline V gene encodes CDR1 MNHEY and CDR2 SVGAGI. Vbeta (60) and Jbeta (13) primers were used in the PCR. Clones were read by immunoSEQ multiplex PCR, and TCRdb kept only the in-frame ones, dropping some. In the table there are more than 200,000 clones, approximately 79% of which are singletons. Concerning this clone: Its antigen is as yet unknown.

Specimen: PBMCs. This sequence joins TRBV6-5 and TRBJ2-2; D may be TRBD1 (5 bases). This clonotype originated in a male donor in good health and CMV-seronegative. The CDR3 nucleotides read TGTGCCAGCAGTTCCAAAGGGGACACCGGGGAGCTGTTTTTT. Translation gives CASSSKGDTGELFF.